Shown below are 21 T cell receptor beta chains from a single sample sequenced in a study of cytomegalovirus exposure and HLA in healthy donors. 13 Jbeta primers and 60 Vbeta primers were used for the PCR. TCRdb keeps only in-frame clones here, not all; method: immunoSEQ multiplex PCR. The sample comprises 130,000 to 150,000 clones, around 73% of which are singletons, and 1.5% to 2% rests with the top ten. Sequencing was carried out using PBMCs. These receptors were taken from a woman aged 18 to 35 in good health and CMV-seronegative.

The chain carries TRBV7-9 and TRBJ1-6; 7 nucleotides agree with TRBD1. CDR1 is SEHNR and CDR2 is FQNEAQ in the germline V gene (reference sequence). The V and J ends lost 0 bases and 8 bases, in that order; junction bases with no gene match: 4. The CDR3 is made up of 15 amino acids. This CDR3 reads CASSLAKGADSPLHF. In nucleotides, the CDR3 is TGTGCCAGCAGCTTAGCGAAGGGGGCAGATTCACCCCTCCACTTT.

CDR3 residues: CASGGEGYGYTF. In DNA, the CDR3 is TGTGCCAGCGGTGGGGAGGGCTATGGCTACACCTTC. This chain uses TRBV6-5 with TRBJ1-2, with D unresolved. The CDR3 loop spans 12 amino acids. Germline CDR1 MNHEY, CDR2 SVGAGI. Between the trimmed V and J ends, which lost 8 bases and 4 bases, there was a span of 11 bases.

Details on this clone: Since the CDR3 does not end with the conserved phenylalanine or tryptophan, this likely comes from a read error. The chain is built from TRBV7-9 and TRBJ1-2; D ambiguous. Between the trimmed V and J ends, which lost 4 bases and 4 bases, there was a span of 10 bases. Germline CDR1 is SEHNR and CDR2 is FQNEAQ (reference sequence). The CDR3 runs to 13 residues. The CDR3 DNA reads TGTGCCAGCAGCTCTATTGGAGGCTATGGCTACACCCTC. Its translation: CASSSIGGYGYTL.

CDR3 nucleotide sequence: TGTGCCAGCAGCAGAAAACAGGGCATAAATGAGCAGTTCTTC. Translating gives CASSRKQGINEQFF. The J gene is TRBJ2-1, the V gene TRBV5-4; the D gene is possibly TRBD1 (6 bases). The CDR3 contains 14 residues. V was pared by 4 bases and J by 7 bases, with 15 bases between. Germline V gene lookup returns CDR1 SGHNT and CDR2 YYREEE (reference sequence).

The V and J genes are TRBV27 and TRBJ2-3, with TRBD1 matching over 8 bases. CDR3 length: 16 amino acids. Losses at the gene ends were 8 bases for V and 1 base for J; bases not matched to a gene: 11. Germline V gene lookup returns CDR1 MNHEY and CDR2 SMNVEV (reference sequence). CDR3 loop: CASYAVQGGGTDTQYF. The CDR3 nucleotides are TGTGCCAGCTACGCCGTACAGGGGGGAGGCACAGATACGCAGTATTTT.

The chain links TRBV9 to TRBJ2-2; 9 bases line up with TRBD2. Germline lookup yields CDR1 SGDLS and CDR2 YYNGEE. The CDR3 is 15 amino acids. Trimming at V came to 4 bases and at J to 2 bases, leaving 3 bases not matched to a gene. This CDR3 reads CASSLAGTNTGELFF. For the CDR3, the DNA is TGTGCCAGCAGCCTAGCGGGGACAAACACCGGGGAGCTGTTTTTT. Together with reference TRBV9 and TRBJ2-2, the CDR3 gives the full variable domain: DSGVTQTPKHLITATGQRVTLRCSPRSGDLSVYWYQQSLDQGLQFLIQYYNGEERAKGNILERFSAQQFPDLHSELNLSSLELGDSALYFCASSLAGTNTGELFFGEGSRLTVL.

DNA of the CDR3: TGTGCCAGCAGTTTTCTCGAGTATAGCAATCAGCCCCAGCATTTT. It yields the protein CASSFLEYSNQPQHF. The V and J genes are TRBV27 and TRBJ1-5; D unresolved. The CDR3 is 15 amino acids. With 3 bases removed from V and 0 bases from J, the gap between germline ends came to 9 bases. The germline CDR1 and CDR2 sequences are MNHEY and SMNVEV (reference sequence).

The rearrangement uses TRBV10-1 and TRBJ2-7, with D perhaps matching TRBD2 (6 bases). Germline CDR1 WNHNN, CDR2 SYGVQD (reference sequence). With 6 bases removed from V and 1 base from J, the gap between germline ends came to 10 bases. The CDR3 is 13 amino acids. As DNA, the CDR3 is TGCGCCAGCAGCCCCGGGACTTCCTACGAGCAGTACGTC. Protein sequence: CASSPGTSYEQYV.

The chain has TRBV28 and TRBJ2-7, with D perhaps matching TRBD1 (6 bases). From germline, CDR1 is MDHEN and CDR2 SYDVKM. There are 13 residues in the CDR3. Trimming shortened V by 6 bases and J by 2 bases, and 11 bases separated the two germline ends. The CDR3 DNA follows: TGTGCCAGCAGCCGACAGGATCCCTACGAGCAGTACTTC. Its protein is CASSRQDPYEQYF.

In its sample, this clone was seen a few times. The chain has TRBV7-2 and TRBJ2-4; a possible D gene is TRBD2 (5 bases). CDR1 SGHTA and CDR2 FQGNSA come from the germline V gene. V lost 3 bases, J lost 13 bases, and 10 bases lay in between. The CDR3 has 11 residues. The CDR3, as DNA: TGTGCCAGCAGCTTGGTGCGCGGGCAGTACTTC. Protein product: CASSLVRGQYF. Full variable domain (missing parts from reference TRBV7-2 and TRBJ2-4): GAGVSQSPSNKVTEKGKDVELRCDPISGHTALYWYRQSLGQGLEFLIYFQGNSAPDKSGLPSDRFSAERTGGSVSTLTIQRTQQEDSAVYLCASSLVRGQYFGAGTRLSVL.

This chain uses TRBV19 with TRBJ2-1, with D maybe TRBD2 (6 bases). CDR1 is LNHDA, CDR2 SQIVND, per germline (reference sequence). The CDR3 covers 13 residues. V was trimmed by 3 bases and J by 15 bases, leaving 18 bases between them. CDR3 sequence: CASSIHLRGYRFF. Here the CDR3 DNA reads TGTGCCAGTAGTATCCATCTTCGGGGGTATCGGTTCTTC.

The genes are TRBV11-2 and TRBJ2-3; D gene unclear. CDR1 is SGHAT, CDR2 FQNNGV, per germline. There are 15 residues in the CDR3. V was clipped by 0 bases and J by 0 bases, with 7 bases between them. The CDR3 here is CASSLELISTDTQYF. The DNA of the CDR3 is TGTGCCAGCAGCTTAGAACTTATTAGCACAGATACGCAGTATTTT.

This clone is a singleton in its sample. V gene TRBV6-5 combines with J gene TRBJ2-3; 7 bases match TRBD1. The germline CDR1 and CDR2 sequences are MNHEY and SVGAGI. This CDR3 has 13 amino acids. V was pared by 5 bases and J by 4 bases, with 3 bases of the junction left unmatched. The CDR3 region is CASSGRGPDTQYF. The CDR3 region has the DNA TGTGCCAGCAGTGGAAGGGGGCCAGATACGCAGTATTTT.

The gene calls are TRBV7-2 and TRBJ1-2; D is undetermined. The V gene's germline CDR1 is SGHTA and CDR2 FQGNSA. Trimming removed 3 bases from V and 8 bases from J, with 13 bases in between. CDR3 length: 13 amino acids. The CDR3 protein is CASSLRGSKGYTF. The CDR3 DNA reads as TGTGCCAGCAGCTTGCGGGGTAGTAAGGGCTACACCTTC. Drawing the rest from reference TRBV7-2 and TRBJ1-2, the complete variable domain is GAGVSQSPSNKVTEKGKDVELRCDPISGHTALYWYRQSLGQGLEFLIYFQGNSAPDKSGLPSDRFSAERTGGSVSTLTIQRTQQEDSAVYLCASSLRGSKGYTFGSGTRLTVV.

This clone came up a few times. This CDR3 reads CASSLLGSGGLVGELFF. Written as DNA, the CDR3 is TGTGCCAGCAGTTTACTTGGTAGCGGGGGGTTGGTCGGGGAGCTGTTTTTT. This chain connects TRBV27 to TRBJ2-2, with 10 bases lining up with TRBD2. This CDR3 region has 17 residues. Germline V gives CDR1 MNHEY, CDR2 SMNVEV (reference sequence). J lost 7 bases, V lost 2 bases, and 10 bases had no gene match.

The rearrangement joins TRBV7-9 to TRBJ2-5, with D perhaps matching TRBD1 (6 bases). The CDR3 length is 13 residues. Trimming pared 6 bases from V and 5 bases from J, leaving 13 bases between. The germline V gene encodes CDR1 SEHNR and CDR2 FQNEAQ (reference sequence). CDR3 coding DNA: TGTGCCAGCAGAATCACAGGGCCCGAGACCCAGTACTTC. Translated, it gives CASRITGPETQYF.

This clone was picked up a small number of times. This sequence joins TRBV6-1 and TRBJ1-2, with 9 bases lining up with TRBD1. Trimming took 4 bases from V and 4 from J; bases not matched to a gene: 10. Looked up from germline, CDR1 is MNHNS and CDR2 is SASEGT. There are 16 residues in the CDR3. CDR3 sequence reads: CASSVYDRDRAYGYTF. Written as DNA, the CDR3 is TGTGCCAGCAGTGTATACGACCGGGACAGGGCCTATGGCTACACCTTC.

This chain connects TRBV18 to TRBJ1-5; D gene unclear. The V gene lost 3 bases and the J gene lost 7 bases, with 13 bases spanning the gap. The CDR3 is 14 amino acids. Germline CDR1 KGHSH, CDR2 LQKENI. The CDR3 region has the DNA TGTGCCAGCTCACCGACGGAACTCAGGCAGCCCCAGCATTTT. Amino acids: CASSPTELRQPQHF.

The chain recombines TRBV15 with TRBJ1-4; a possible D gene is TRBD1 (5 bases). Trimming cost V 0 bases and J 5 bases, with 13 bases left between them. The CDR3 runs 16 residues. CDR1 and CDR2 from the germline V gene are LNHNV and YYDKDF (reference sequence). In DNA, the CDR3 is TGTGCCACCAGCAGAGATTTCGGGGGGAAGAATGAAAAACTGTTTTTT. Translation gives CATSRDFGGKNEKLFF.

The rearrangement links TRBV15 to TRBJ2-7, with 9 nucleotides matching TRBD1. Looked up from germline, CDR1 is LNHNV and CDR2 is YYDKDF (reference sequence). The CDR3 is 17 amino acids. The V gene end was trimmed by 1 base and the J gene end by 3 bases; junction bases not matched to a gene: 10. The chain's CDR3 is CATSRVRTGVLYYEQYV. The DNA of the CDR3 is TGTGCCACCAGCAGAGTTCGGACAGGGGTTTTGTACTACGAGCAGTACGTC.

CDR3 DNA: TGTGCCAGCAGTCAGGACAGATTGAACACTGAAGCTTTCTTT. This sequence encodes CASSQDRLNTEAFF. This sequence joins TRBV14 and TRBJ1-1, with D possibly matching TRBD1 (6 bases). Between the trimmed V and J ends, which lost 6 bases and 0 bases, there was a span of 11 bases. This CDR3 is built from 14 residues. The germline CDR1 and CDR2 sequences are SGHDN and FVKESK.